Listed below are T cell receptor beta chains from one sample, sequenced in a study of T cell responses to AZD1222 COVID-19 vaccine. Produced via immunoSEQ multiplex PCR; TCRdb's table is partial and in-frame only. The sample holds approximately 110,000 clones, about nine tenths seen once. The sequencing here drew on peripheral blood, taken on day 0 of AZD1222 vaccination. Every receptor here comes from an adult in good health. Both conserved end residues are part of each CDR3. The D gene is left open where the match is weak.

v_call	j_call	d_call	cdr3_aa	cdr3_nt
TRBV6-2/TRBV6-3	TRBJ2-7	.	CASSYSLGGGEGQYF	TGTGCCAGCAGTTACTCGCTTGGAGGGGGTGAGGGGCAGTACTTC
TRBV9	TRBJ2-3	.	CASSIEGHSRTDTQYF	TGTGCCAGCAGCATAGAGGGGCACAGCCGCACAGATACGCAGTATTTT
TRBV9	TRBJ2-5	TRBD2	CASSPSGGQQETQYF	TGTGCCAGCAGCCCTAGCGGGGGGCAACAAGAGACCCAGTACTTC
TRBV3-1/TRBV3-2	TRBJ2-5	TRBD2	CASSGTSGSNGDETQYF	TGTGCCAGCAGTGGGACTAGCGGGAGTAATGGGGATGAGACCCAGTACTTC
TRBV7-2	TRBJ1-3	TRBD1	CASSLGWGQGSGNTIYF	TGTGCCAGCAGCTTAGGTTGGGGACAGGGGTCCGGAAACACCATATATTTT
TRBV2	TRBJ1-2	TRBD1	CASSRGQGDGYTF	TGTGCCAGCAGTCGGGGACAGGGGGATGGCTACACCTTC
TRBV6-5	TRBJ2-5	.	CASSYSSRQETQYF	TGTGCCAGCAGTTACTCCAGCCGCCAAGAGACCCAGTACTTC
TRBV28	TRBJ2-7	TRBD1	CASRGRQGSYEQYF	TGTGCCAGCAGGGGTAGACAGGGCTCCTACGAGCAGTACTTC
TRBV29-1	TRBJ2-6	.	CSVEDRLDSLVGANVLTF	TGCAGCGTTGAAGATCGGTTGGACAGCCTGGTAGGGGCCAACGTCCTGACTTTC
TRBV19	TRBJ2-1	.	CASSIVRGEQFF	TGTGCCAGTAGTATAGTGAGGGGTGAGCAGTTCTTC
TRBV7-9	TRBJ1-2	.	CASSFPKRQGNYGYTF	TGTGCCAGCAGCTTCCCAAAACGTCAGGGGAACTATGGCTACACCTTC
TRBV28	TRBJ2-4	TRBD2	CASSLPLAGGNIQYF	TGTGCCAGCAGTTTACCCCTAGCGGGGGGAAACATTCAGTACTTC
TRBV27	TRBJ1-6	.	CASSCDSPLHF	TGTGCCAGCAGTTGTGATTCACCCCTCCACTTT
TRBV3-1/TRBV3-2	TRBJ2-1	TRBD2	CASSQEYGTSGGSYNEQFF	TGTGCCAGCAGCCAAGAATATGGGACTAGCGGGGGCTCCTACAATGAGCAGTTCTTC
TRBV7-2	TRBJ2-3	TRBD2	CASSSRSGSTDTQYF	TGTGCCAGCAGCTCCCGTAGCGGGAGCACAGATACGCAGTATTTT
TRBV24-1	TRBJ2-2	.	CATMDTNTGELFF	TGTGCCACCATGGATACGAACACCGGGGAGCTGTTTTTT
TRBV7-2	TRBJ1-5	.	CASSLEAAGNQPQHF	TGTGCCAGCAGCTTAGAGGCGGCGGGGAATCAGCCCCAGCATTTT
TRBV28	TRBJ1-5	.	CASTLQGTGQPQHF	TGTGCCAGCACCCTCCAGGGGACGGGGCAGCCCCAGCATTTT
TRBV5-1	TRBJ2-6	.	CASSLGRPGANVLTF	TGCGCCAGCAGCTTGGGAAGGCCTGGGGCCAACGTCCTGACTTTC
TRBV5-1	TRBJ1-3	.	CASSLGGPGNTIYF	TGCGCCAGCAGCTTAGGGGGGCCTGGAAACACCATATATTTT
TRBV11-2	TRBJ2-7	TRBD1	CASRGTVYEQYF	TGTGCCAGCAGGGGGACAGTTTACGAGCAGTACTTC